This TCR beta chain appears in the sequencing data of a study of post-analysis software for immune sequencing data. General observations from the study: In patients, TRBV5-6, TRBV5-1 and TRBV20-1 belonged to roughly five TRBV segments found more frequently than in controls.

The V and J ends lost 6 bases and 2 bases respectively, with 11 bases between them. From germline, CDR1 is MGHRA and CDR2 YSYEKL. The CDR3 is made up of 14 amino acids. The sample holds one count of this clonotype. As yet, its antigen is unknown. The library was made from cDNA and included unique molecular identifiers. Using its own MiXCR run on the PCR reads, TCRdb lists one record per CDR3 protein. The sample records under 650,000 distinct CDR3 sequences, 40% to 50% being singletons. This clonotype originated in a girl between 5 and 17 years old with multiple sclerosis. Input material: blood. V gene TRBV4-1 combines with J gene TRBJ1-5, with TRBD1 as a possible D gene (5 bases). The CDR3 DNA follows: TGCGCCAGCAGGAGGGGTCCCGGCAATCAGCCCCAGCATTTT. It yields the protein CASRRGPGNQPQHF.